The source of this T cell receptor beta chain is a study of blood T cell repertoires in COVID-19. Germline V lookup: CDR1 LNHNV, CDR2 YYDKDF (reference sequence). V dropped 1 base and J dropped 1; count of bases not matched to a gene: 1. The CDR3 has 16 residues. Profiling relied on immunoSEQ multiplex PCR, and the TCRdb table lists in-frame clones only, not all of them. The sample has hundreds of thousands of clones; around 89% are singletons. Sequencing was performed on PBMCs or T cells enriched from blood (not recorded which). The clonotype comes from a man in his thirties or forties who had recovered from COVID-19. The rearrangement links TRBV15 to TRBJ2-1, with 10 nucleotides matching TRBD2. The CDR3 nucleotides read TGTGCCACCAGCAGAGGGGGACTAGCGTCCTACAATGAGCAGTTCTTC. It is translated as CATSRGGLASYNEQFF.